Listed below are T cell receptor beta chains from one sample, sequenced in a study of cytomegalovirus exposure and HLA in healthy donors. Some clones are missing from TCRdb's copy, which holds only in-frame ones; the method was immunoSEQ multiplex PCR. Its listing shows under 90,000 clones. Source material: PBMCs. The receptor set was obtained from a man aged 45-65 years in good health and CMV-seropositive. The CDR3 runs from the conserved cysteine through the conserved F or W. A D gene is named only where the DNA matches it firmly.

j_call v_call d_call cdr3_aa cdr3_nt
TRBJ2-2 TRBV18 TRBD1 CASSPPGQGVRGTGELFF TGTGCCAGCTCACCACCAGGACAGGGCGTCCGGGGAACCGGGGAGCTGTTTTTT
TRBJ2-3 TRBV5-4 . CASSLEGAADTQYF TGTGCCAGCAGCTTAGAGGGAGCGGCAGATACGCAGTATTTT
TRBJ2-5 TRBV19 . CASTRGGDEKTQYF TGTGCCAGTACCCGAGGGGGGGATGAAAAGACCCAGTACTTC
TRBJ2-2 TRBV5-6 TRBD1 CASSTRDRASNTGELFF TGTGCCAGCAGCACCCGGGACAGGGCCTCGAACACCGGGGAGCTGTTTTTT
TRBJ1-1 TRBV7-8 . CASSLAGTTNTEAFF TGTGCCAGCAGCTTAGCCGGGACAACGAACACTGAAGCTTTCTTT
TRBJ2-3 TRBV5-5 TRBD1 CASSLRNRSAGGKHTQYF TGTGCCAGCAGCTTAAGGAATAGGTCGGCAGGGGGAAAGCATACGCAGTATTTT
TRBJ2-2 TRBV5-4 TRBD1 CASSPTGGGTGELFF TGTGCCAGCAGCCCCACAGGGGGTGGCACCGGGGAGCTGTTTTTT
TRBJ2-3 TRBV7-3 TRBD1 CASSYSRDRGYTQYF TGTGCCAGCAGCTACTCAAGGGACAGGGGGTATACGCAGTATTTT
TRBJ2-7 TRBV10-3 TRBD2 CAISDNAAGGAGHEQYF TGTGCCATCAGTGATAATGCGGCGGGAGGAGCTGGCCACGAGCAGTACTTC
TRBJ1-1 TRBV19 . CASTRPGSLPGAFF TGTGCCAGTACCAGGCCGGGGAGTTTACCTGGGGCTTTCTTT